This T cell receptor beta chain was observed in a study of T-cell reconstitution after alpha-beta-depleted transplantation in children. TCRbeta library preparation incorporated unique molecular identifiers. MiXCR was run by TCRdb on the PCR reads, yielding one entry per CDR3 protein. The table includes about 480,000 distinct CDR3 sequences, around 12% detected once. The table lists this clonotype with a few counts. CDR1 is ENHRY, CDR2 SYGVKD, per germline. The CDR3 consists of 15 residues. Trimming removed 5 bases at V and 8 bases at J, with 18 bases between. This chain uses TRBV10-3 with TRBJ2-2, with D possibly TRBD2 on 5 matching bases. The source is a human donor who donated a stem cell graft to a child with combined immunodeficiency. The source was PBMCs from the stem cell graft donor, collected from the stem cell graft. CDR3 nucleotide sequence: TGTGCCATCAGTTCCGGGCCCCTGACGGGAGGGGAGCTGTTTTTT. This sequence encodes CAISSGPLTGGELFF.